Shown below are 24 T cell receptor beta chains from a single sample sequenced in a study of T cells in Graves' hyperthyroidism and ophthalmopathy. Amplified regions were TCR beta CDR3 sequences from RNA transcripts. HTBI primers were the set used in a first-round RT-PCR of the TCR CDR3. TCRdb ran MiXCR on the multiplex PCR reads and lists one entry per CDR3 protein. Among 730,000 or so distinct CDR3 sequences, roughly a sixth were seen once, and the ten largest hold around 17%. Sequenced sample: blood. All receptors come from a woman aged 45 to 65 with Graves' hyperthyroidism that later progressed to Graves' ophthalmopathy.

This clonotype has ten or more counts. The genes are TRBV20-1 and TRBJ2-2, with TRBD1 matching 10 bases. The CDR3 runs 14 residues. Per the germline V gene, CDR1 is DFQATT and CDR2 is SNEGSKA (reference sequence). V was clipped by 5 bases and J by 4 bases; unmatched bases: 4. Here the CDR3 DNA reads TGCAGTGCTGAAGACAGGGGGCTCACCGGGGAGCTGTTTTTT. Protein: CSAEDRGLTGELFF.

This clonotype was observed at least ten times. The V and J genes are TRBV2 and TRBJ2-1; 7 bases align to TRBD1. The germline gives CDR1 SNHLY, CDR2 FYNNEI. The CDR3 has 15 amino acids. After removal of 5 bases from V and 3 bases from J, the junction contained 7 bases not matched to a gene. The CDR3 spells CASSLWTGGYNEQFF. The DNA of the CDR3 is TGTGCCAGCAGTCTATGGACAGGCGGCTACAATGAGCAGTTCTTC.

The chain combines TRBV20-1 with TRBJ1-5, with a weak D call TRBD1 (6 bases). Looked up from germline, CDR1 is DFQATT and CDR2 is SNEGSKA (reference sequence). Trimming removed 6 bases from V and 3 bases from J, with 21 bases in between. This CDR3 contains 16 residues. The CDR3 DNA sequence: TGCAGTGCAAGCCTACAGGGCTCTTTTAACAATCAGCCCCAGCATTTT. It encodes CSASLQGSFNNQPQHF.

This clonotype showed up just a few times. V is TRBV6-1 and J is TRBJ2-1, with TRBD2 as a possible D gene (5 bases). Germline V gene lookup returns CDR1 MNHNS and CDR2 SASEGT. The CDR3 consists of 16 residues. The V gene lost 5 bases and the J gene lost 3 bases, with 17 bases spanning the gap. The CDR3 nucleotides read TGTGCCAGCAGTCGACGGTTTGGAGCGGACTACAATGAGCAGTTCTTC. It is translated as CASSRRFGADYNEQFF.

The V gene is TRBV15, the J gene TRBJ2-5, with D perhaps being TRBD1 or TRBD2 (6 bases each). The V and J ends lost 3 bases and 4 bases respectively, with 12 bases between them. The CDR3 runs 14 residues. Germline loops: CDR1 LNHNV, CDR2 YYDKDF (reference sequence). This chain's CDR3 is CATSRFGGGETQYF. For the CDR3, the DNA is TGTGCCACCAGCAGGTTTGGAGGGGGAGAGACCCAGTACTTC.

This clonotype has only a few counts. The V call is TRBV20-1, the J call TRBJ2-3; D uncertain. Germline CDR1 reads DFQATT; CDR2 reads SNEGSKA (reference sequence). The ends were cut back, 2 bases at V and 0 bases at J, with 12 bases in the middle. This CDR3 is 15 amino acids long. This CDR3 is CSARSPGWSTDTQYF. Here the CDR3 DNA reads TGCAGTGCTAGAAGCCCCGGGTGGAGCACAGATACGCAGTATTTT.

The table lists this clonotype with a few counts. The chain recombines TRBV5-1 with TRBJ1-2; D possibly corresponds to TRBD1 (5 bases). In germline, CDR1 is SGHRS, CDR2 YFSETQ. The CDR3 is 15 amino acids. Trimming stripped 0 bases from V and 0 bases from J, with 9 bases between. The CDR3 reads CASSLAGEANYGYTF. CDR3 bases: TGCGCCAGCAGCTTGGCGGGGGAAGCTAACTATGGCTACACCTTC. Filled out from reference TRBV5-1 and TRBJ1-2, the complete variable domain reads KAGVTQTPRYLIKTRGQQVTLSCSPISGHRSVSWYQQTPGQGLQFLFEYFSETQRNKGNFPGRFSGRQFSNSRSEMNVSTLELGDSALYLCASSLAGEANYGYTFGSGTRLTVV.

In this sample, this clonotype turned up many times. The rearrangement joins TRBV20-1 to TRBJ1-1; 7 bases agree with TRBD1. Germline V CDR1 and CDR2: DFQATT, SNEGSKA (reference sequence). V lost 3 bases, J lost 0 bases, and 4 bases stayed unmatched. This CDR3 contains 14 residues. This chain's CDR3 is CSASQTGMNTEAFF. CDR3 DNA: TGCAGTGCTAGCCAGACAGGGATGAACACTGAAGCTTTCTTT.

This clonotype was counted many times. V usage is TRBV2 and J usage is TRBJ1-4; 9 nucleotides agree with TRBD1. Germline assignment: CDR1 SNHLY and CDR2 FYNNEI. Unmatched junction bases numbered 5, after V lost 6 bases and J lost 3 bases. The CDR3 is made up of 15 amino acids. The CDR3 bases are TGTGCCAGCAGCGAGACAGGGGGACCTAATGAAAAACTGTTTTTT. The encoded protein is CASSETGGPNEKLFF.

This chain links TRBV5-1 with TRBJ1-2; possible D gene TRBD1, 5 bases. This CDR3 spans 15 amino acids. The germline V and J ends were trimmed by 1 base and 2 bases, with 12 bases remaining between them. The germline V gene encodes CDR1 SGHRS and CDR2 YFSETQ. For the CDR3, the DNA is TGCGCCAGCAGCTTGAGCATACAGGAAAACTATGGCTACACCTTC. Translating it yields CASSLSIQENYGYTF.

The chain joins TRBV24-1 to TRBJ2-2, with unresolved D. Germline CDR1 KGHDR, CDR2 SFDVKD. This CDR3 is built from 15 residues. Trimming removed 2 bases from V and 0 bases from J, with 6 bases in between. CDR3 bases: TGTGCCACCAGTGATTCTGTCACGAACACCGGGGAGCTGTTTTTT. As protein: CATSDSVTNTGELFF.

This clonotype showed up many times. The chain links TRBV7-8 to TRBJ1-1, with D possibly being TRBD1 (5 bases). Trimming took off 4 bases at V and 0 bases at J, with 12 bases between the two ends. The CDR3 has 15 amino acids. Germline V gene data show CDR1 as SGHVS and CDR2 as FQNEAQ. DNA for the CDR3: TGTGCCAGCAGCTGGGGACTGGGAATGAACACTGAAGCTTTCTTT. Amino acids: CASSWGLGMNTEAFF.

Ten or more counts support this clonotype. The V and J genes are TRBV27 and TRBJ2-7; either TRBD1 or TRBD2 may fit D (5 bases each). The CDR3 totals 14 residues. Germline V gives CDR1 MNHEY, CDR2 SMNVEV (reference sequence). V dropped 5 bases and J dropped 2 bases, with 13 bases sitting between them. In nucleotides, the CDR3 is TGTGCCAGCAGTCTAATCGGGGCTGCCTACGAGCAGTACTTC. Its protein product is CASSLIGAAYEQYF.

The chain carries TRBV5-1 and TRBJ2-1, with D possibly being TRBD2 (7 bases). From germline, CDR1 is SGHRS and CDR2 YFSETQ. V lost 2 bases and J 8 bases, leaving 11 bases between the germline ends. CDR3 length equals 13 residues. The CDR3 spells CASSLGGGHEQFF. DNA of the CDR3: TGCGCCAGCAGCTTAGGGGGGGGCCATGAGCAGTTCTTC.

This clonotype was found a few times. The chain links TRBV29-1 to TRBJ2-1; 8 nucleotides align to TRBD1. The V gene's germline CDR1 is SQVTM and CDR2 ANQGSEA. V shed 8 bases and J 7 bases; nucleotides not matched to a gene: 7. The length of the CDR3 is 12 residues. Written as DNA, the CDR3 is TGCAGCCTAGGACAGGGAAGGAATGAGCAGTTCTTC. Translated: CSLGQGRNEQFF.

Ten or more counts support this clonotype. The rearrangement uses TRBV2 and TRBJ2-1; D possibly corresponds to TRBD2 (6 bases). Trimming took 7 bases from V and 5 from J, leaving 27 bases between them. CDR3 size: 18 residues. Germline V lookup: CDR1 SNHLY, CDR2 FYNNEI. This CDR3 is CASTVFGGLQSSDNEQFF. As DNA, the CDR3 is TGTGCCAGCACTGTGTTTGGGGGACTCCAATCGTCGGACAATGAGCAGTTCTTC.

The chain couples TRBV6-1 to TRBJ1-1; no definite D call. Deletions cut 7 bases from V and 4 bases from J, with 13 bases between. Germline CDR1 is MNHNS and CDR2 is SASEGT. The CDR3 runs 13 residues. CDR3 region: CASNVQPGTEAFF. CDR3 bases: TGTGCCAGCAACGTACAACCGGGCACTGAAGCTTTCTTT.

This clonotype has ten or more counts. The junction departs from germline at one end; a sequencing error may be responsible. The CDR3 protein is CASSATLRGVGERLFF. The CDR3 DNA reads TGTGCCAGCAGTGCGACCCTCAGGGGCGTAGGGGAAAGACTGTTTTTT. The rearrangement joins TRBV2 to TRBJ1-4; a weak D match, TRBD1 (6 bases). Germline V lookup: CDR1 SNHLY, CDR2 FYNNEI. The CDR3 is 16 residues long.

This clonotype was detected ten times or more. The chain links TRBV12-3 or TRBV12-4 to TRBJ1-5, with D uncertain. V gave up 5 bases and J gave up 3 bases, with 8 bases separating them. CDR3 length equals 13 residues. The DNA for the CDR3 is TGTGCCAGCAGTGCGAGTGTCAATCAGCCCCAGCATTTT. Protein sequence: CASSASVNQPQHF.

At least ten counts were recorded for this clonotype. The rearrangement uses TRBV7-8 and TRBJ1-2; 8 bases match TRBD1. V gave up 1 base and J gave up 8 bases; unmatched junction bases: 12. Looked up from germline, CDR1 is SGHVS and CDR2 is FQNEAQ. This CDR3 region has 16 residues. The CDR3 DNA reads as TGTGCCAGCAGCTTAGAGGGGGGACAGGCCCTGGGGGGCTACACCTTC. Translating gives CASSLEGGQALGGYTF.

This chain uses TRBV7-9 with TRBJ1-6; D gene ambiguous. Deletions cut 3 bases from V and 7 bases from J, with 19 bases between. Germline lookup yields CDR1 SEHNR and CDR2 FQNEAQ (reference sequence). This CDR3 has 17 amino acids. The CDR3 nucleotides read TGTGCCAGCAGCTTGCGCTCGATCAACTTAGAAAATTCACCCCTCCACTTT. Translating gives CASSLRSINLENSPLHF.

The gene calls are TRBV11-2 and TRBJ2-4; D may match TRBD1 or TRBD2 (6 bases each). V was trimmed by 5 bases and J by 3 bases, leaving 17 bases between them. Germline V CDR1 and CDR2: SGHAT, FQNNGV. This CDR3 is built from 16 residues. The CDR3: CASSQEGGAGKNIQYF. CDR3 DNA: TGTGCCAGCAGCCAAGAGGGGGGCGCGGGCAAAAACATTCAGTACTTC. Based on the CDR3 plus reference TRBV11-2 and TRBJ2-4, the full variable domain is EAGVAQSPRYKIIEKRQSVAFWCNPISGHATLYWYQQILGQGPKLLIQFQNNGVVDDSQLPKDRFSAERLKGVDSTLKIQPAKLEDSAVYLCASSQEGGAGKNIQYFGAGTRLSVL.

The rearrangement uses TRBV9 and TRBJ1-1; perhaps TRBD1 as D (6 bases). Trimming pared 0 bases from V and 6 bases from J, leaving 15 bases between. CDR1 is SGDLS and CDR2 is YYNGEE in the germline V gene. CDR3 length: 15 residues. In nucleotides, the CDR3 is TGTGCCAGCAGCGTAGATGTGGGGGGCGGCTCTGAAGCTTTCTTT. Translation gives CASSVDVGGGSEAFF.

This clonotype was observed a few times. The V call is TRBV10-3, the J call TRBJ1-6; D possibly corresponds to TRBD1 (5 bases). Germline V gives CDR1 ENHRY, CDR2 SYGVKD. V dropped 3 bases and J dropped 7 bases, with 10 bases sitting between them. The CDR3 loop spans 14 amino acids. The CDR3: CAISDRGPNSPLHF. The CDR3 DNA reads TGTGCCATCAGTGACCGGGGACCGAATTCACCCCTCCACTTT.